The 23 T cell receptor beta chains in this list originate from one sample, sequenced in a study of cytomegalovirus exposure and HLA in healthy donors. 13 Jbeta primers and 60 Vbeta primers were used for the PCR. Sequencing was performed with immunoSEQ multiplex PCR; in TCRdb, only in-frame clones are kept and a portion is missing. The sample includes 100,000 to 150,000 clones, roughly 78% of them seen just once. Sequenced material: PBMCs. The receptors shown here come from a man between 35 and 55 years old in good health and CMV-seronegative.

V gene TRBV6-5 combines with J gene TRBJ2-2; D possibly corresponds to TRBD1 (6 bases). Germline loops: CDR1 MNHEY, CDR2 SVGAGI. V was trimmed by 7 bases and J by 6 bases, leaving 12 bases between them. This CDR3 region has 13 residues. In DNA, the CDR3 is TGTGCCAGCACCAGGGGCGGTGCCGGGGAGCTGTTTTTT. This translates into CASTRGGAGELFF.

This clone appeared a few times. The J gene is TRBJ2-7, the V gene TRBV10-2; D gene ambiguous. Trimming took off 6 bases at V and 0 bases at J, with 12 bases between the two ends. There are 14 residues in the CDR3. From germline, CDR1 is WSHSY and CDR2 SAAADI. CDR3 nucleotides: TGCGCCAGCAGAACCGGGTTACTCTCCTACGAGCAGTACTTC. Protein product: CASRTGLLSYEQYF.

The J gene is TRBJ2-7, the V gene TRBV6-1; 9 bases line up with TRBD2. The CDR3 covers 15 residues. Trimming removed 7 bases from V and 2 bases from J; junction bases left unmatched: 9. CDR1 is MNHNS, CDR2 SASEGT, per germline. The chain's CDR3 is CASKALPSGAYEQYF. As DNA, the CDR3 is TGTGCCAGCAAAGCTCTCCCTAGCGGGGCCTACGAGCAGTACTTC.

The CDR3 here is CASSDRGYEQYF. In DNA, the CDR3 is TGTGCCTCCTCGGACAGGGGTTACGAGCAGTACTTC. The chain combines TRBV30 with TRBJ2-7, with 9 positions matching TRBD1. This CDR3 region has 12 residues. The V gene end was trimmed by 7 bases and the J gene end by 4 bases; junction bases not matched to a gene: 5. Germline lookup yields CDR1 GTSNPN and CDR2 SVGIG (reference sequence).

The rearrangement links TRBV4-1 to TRBJ2-3; the match to TRBD2 covers 13 bases. CDR3 size: 19 residues. V shed 3 bases and J 1 base; nucleotides not matched to a gene: 10. In germline, CDR1 is MGHRA, CDR2 YSYEKL. In nucleotides, the CDR3 is TGCGCCAGCAGCCAGAGGGGACTAGCGGGACCGAGGGGCACAGATACGCAGTATTTT. Residues: CASSQRGLAGPRGTDTQYF.

This rearrangement joins TRBV5-1 to TRBJ2-7; 8 bases align to TRBD1. In germline, CDR1 is SGHRS, CDR2 YFSETQ. There are 16 residues in the CDR3. V shed 0 bases and J 0 bases; nucleotides not matched to a gene: 5. Here the CDR3 DNA reads TGCGCCAGCAGCTTGGGCGGACAGGGTAGCTCCTACGAGCAGTACTTC. This gives the protein CASSLGGQGSSYEQYF. Using reference TRBV5-1 and TRBJ2-7 for the parts outside the CDR3, the full variable domain is KAGVTQTPRYLIKTRGQQVTLSCSPISGHRSVSWYQQTPGQGLQFLFEYFSETQRNKGNFPGRFSGRQFSNSRSEMNVSTLELGDSALYLCASSLGGQGSSYEQYFGPGTRLTVT.

The CDR3 bases are TGTGCCAGCACCACTAGCGGCTTCAACAATGAGCAGTTCTTC. It is translated as CASTTSGFNNEQFF. The V and J genes are TRBV2 and TRBJ2-1; 8 nucleotides agree with TRBD2. CDR1 and CDR2 from the germline V gene are SNHLY and FYNNEI. V lost 7 bases to trimming and J lost 5 bases; unmatched junction nucleotides: 7. The CDR3 loop spans 14 amino acids.

The chain links TRBV5-4 to TRBJ1-2, with TRBD1 as a possible D gene (6 bases). The CDR3 sequence is 14 residues long. The germline CDR1 and CDR2 sequences are SGHNT and YYREEE (reference sequence). V lost 4 bases to trimming and J lost 2 bases, with 12 bases between them. The CDR3 nucleotides read TGTGCCAGCAGCCTCACAGGGCGAAACTATGGCTACACCTTC. It encodes CASSLTGRNYGYTF. Supplemented by reference TRBV5-4 and TRBJ1-2, the full variable domain reads ETGVTQSPTHLIKTRGQQVTLRCSSQSGHNTVSWYQQALGQGPQFIFQYYREEENGRGNFPPRFSGLQFPNYSSELNVNALELDDSALYLCASSLTGRNYGYTFGSGTRLTVV.

This clone occurred a few times. The gene calls are TRBV5-5 and TRBJ1-2; maybe TRBD1 (6 bases). There are 14 residues in the CDR3. V gave up 4 bases and J gave up 8 bases, with 18 bases separating them. Germline CDR1 and CDR2: SGHKS and YYEKEE (reference sequence). This CDR3 is CASSLSAGAKGYTF. CDR3 nucleotides: TGTGCCAGCAGCCTCTCCGCAGGGGCTAAAGGCTACACCTTC.

The rearrangement uses TRBV6-1 and TRBJ2-7, with 7 bases aligning to TRBD2. CDR3 length: 16 residues. CDR1 and CDR2 (germline): MNHNS, SASEGT. The V segment lost 4 bases and the J segment 1 base; nucleotides outside the gene matches: 10. The CDR3 DNA reads as TGTGCCAGCAGTGGGGGGGGTTATTCTTTGTCCTACGAGCAGTACTTC. Protein product: CASSGGGYSLSYEQYF.

On this clone: The germline gene is not matched at one end of the junction; a read error may be the cause. This chain uses TRBV7-2 with TRBJ2-7; 9 bases match TRBD1. This CDR3 has 11 residues. Germline V gene lookup returns CDR1 SGHTA and CDR2 FQGNSA. The CDR3 DNA is TGTGCCAGCAGCTTAAGGGACAGGGAAGACTTC. Its translation is CASSLRDREDF.

The rearrangement uses TRBV27 and TRBJ2-5, with 8 bases lining up with TRBD2. CDR3 size: 13 residues. Losses at the gene ends were 5 bases for V and 4 bases for J; bases not matched to a gene: 3. In germline, CDR1 is MNHEY, CDR2 SMNVEV (reference sequence). CDR3 in amino acids: CASSGAGVETQYF. In nucleotides, the CDR3 is TGTGCCAGCAGTGGAGCGGGGGTAGAGACCCAGTACTTC.

This chain links TRBV5-4 with TRBJ2-5; TRBD2 agrees at 11 bases. The length of the CDR3 is 16 residues. The junction had 6 bases not matched to a gene; V was cut back by 2 bases and J by 3 bases. Germline values: CDR1 SGHNT, CDR2 YYREEE (reference sequence). The CDR3: CASSFPTSGAEETQYF. The DNA for the CDR3 is TGTGCCAGCAGCTTCCCGACTAGCGGGGCAGAAGAGACCCAGTACTTC.

This clone was seen only a few times. The rearrangement uses TRBV27 and TRBJ1-1; TRBD1 matches 7 bases. J lost 4 bases, V lost 0 bases, and 5 bases had no gene match. This CDR3 contains 15 residues. CDR1 is MNHEY, CDR2 SMNVEV, per germline (reference sequence). CDR3 loop: CASSLSDRRGTEAFF. CDR3 sequence (DNA): TGTGCCAGCAGTTTATCGGACAGGCGGGGCACTGAAGCTTTCTTT.

Comment on this clone: One end of the junction varies from germline; a read error may be responsible. The DNA for the CDR3 is TGTGCCAGCACTGAAAACTACCCCTACGAGCAGTACTTC. It translates to CASTENYPYEQYF. This rearrangement joins TRBV2 to TRBJ2-7; D not certain. The CDR3 loop spans 13 amino acids. Germline V gene lookup returns CDR1 SNHLY and CDR2 FYNNEI.

V usage is TRBV6-5 and J usage is TRBJ1-2, with a possible D match to TRBD1 (5 bases). V shed 6 bases and J shed 4 bases, with 18 bases lying between them. The germline CDR1 and CDR2 sequences are MNHEY and SVGAGI. The length of the CDR3 is 15 residues. The CDR3 DNA follows: TGTGCCAGCAGGGACACGGGGGGACGGGGCTATGGCTACACCTTC. Its protein product is CASRDTGGRGYGYTF.

The rearrangement joins TRBV30 to TRBJ2-3, with a possible D match to TRBD2 (5 bases). This CDR3 is built from 14 residues. V was shortened by 3 bases and J by 3 bases, with 13 bases between the two germline ends. CDR1 is GTSNPN and CDR2 is SVGIG in the germline V gene (reference sequence). DNA for the CDR3: TGTGCCTGGAGGACCGGGAAACCGACAGATACGCAGTATTTT. Amino acids: CAWRTGKPTDTQYF.

V gene TRBV27 combines with J gene TRBJ2-2; TRBD2 might be the D (5 bases). The length of the CDR3 is 15 residues. Germline CDR1 reads MNHEY; CDR2 reads SMNVEV (reference sequence). Trimming stripped 2 bases from V and 3 bases from J, with 10 bases between. The CDR3 loop reads CASSLEGRYTGELFF. In DNA form, the CDR3 reads TGTGCCAGCAGTTTAGAGGGTCGATACACCGGGGAGCTGTTTTTT.

V usage is TRBV28 and J usage is TRBJ2-7, with TRBD1 matching over 9 bases. Germline V gene sequence: CDR1 MDHEN, CDR2 SYDVKM. Trimming cost V 5 bases and J 11 bases; bases outside gene matches: 7. The CDR3 extends over 12 amino acids. The CDR3 bases are TGTGCCAGCAGTCCTCCGGGACAGGGCGAGTACTTC. Protein sequence: CASSPPGQGEYF. The complete variable domain, with remaining parts taken from reference TRBV28 and TRBJ2-7, reads DVKVTQSSRYLVKRTGEKVFLECVQDMDHENMFWYRQDPGLGLRLIYFSYDVKMKEKGDIPEGYSVSREKKERFSLILESASTNQTSMYLCASSPPGQGEYFGPGTRLTVT.

This chain links TRBV28 with TRBJ1-1; D is ambiguous. This CDR3 region has 13 residues. Trimming left V 7 bases short and J 0 bases short, with 9 bases between. Per the germline V gene, CDR1 is MDHEN and CDR2 is SYDVKM. The CDR3 nucleotides read TGTGCCAGCACACAGAGAATGAACACTGAAGCTTTCTTT. Translation gives CASTQRMNTEAFF.

The chain uses TRBV30 and TRBJ2-7; D may be TRBD1 (5 bases). The CDR3 covers 13 residues. The germline V gene encodes CDR1 GTSNPN and CDR2 SVGIG (reference sequence). Trimming took off 2 bases at V and 2 bases at J, with 10 bases between the two ends. CDR3 sequence: CAWSKGSTYEQYF. For the CDR3, the DNA is TGTGCCTGGAGTAAGGGGTCCACCTACGAGCAGTACTTC.

The chain couples TRBV6-1 to TRBJ1-2, with TRBD1 matching 8 bases. Germline lookup yields CDR1 MNHNS and CDR2 SASEGT. Losses at the gene ends were 5 bases for V and 4 bases for J; bases not matched to a gene: 6. The CDR3 contains 14 residues. The CDR3 here is CASSQDRAFYGYTF. Written as DNA, the CDR3 is TGTGCCAGCAGTCAGGACAGGGCTTTCTATGGCTACACCTTC.

This clone was detected only once. This chain joins TRBV28 and TRBJ1-4; 8 nucleotides match TRBD1. Per the germline V gene, CDR1 is MDHEN and CDR2 is SYDVKM. This CDR3 has 15 residues. J lost 8 bases, V lost 2 bases, and 7 bases had no gene match. The CDR3, as DNA: TGTGCCAGCAGTTTAATGGCAGGGGGCGGAGAAAAACTGTTTTTT. Encoded protein: CASSLMAGGGEKLFF.